This T cell receptor (beta chain) comes out of a study of vaccination effects on CD4 cells after COVID-19 (dated 2022 in TCRdb). Broadly, across the study: Each participant received two doses of an mRNA SARS-CoV-2 vaccine, either BNT162b2 or mRNA-1273. SARS-CoV-2 spike-specific CD4+ TCR repertoires from before and after mRNA vaccination were compared in COVID-19 convalescent patients and in infection-naive vaccine recipients. Altogether, approximately 10 COVID-19 convalescent patients and a handful of SARS-CoV-2-naive healthy vaccine recipients made up the full study. The Oncomine TCR Beta short-read assay on an Illumina iSeq 100 was used to sequence cultures from other donors in the study. Overall study outcomes, separate from this receptor: Limitations of the study were the small number of convalescent patients and the absence of early post-infection timepoints. In healthy vaccine recipients, vaccine-induced clones were almost all SARS-CoV-2 mono-reactive, with only 1 of 255 cross-reactive with common cold coronaviruses. Both infection-induced and vaccine-induced clones contracted markedly at late post-vaccination timepoints, which is consistent with waning T cell responses.

Note on this clone: It has no known antigen specificity. No per-base quality is available; no much larger clone lies one base away.

The CDR3 runs 12 residues from the cysteine to the phenylalanine. Just CDR3 DNA is preserved here, 36 bases in frame from base 1. The V and J ends are trimmed by 6 bases and 6 bases, leaving 9 bases between them. From the germline V gene, CDR1 is MNHEY and CDR2 is SVGAGI. The ViraFEST assay stimulated PBMC with viral peptide pools and then used TCR sequencing to identify antigen-specific CD4+ T cell clonotypes by expansion. After around eleven days of culture, CD4+ T cells were isolated with the EasySep CD4+ T cell isolation kit. Negative nucleocapsid antibody results before and after vaccination confirmed that the healthy vaccine recipients had no prior SARS-CoV-2 infection. Approximately 2 million PBMC per well were cultured with around 9.8 ug/ml peptides in IMDM containing about 5% human AB serum, 8.5 to 10 IU/ml IL-2 and gentamicin. Half of the culture medium was replaced with fresh IL-2-containing medium on days 3 and 7. Unless noted otherwise, every peptide stimulation condition was grown in triplicate wells. PBMC were separated from whole blood using Ficoll-Paque Plus gradient centrifugation and were then either cryopreserved at -140C or used fresh. The overlapping peptide pools covered the spike proteins of SARS-CoV-2 and of the common cold coronaviruses HCoV-NL63, HCoV-OC43 and HCoV-229E. Genomic DNA was extracted from cultured CD4+ T cells with the QIAamp micro DNA kit.

Library preparation was by the immunoSEQ multiplex PCR assay. TCR beta CDR3 sequencing was performed on DNA from the cultured, isolated CD4+ T cells. In the source study's methods: Non-productive TCR sequences were removed, reads were trimmed to the CDR3 region, and CDR3s of at least 7 amino acids were retained. The MANAFEST web app was used to pick out antigen-specific clonotypes by comparing their expansion in peptide wells with that in reference cultures. Positive clones required FDR<0.05 expansion versus reference and all other wells, odds ratio above 5, and frequency above 0.1% in two replicate wells. A clonotype was called cross-reactive if it was significantly expanded both in SARS-CoV-2 spike wells and in at least one common cold coronavirus spike condition. Levenshtein distance calculated with the stringdist R package was used to assess CDR3 similarity, and unrooted trees were constructed with ape in R 3.6.1. This is the immuneACCESS table as TCRdb keeps it, with only in-frame sequences that have V and J called. A part of the clones is gone; compared with another copy, unresolved V genes explain less than half, and the rest is unexplained. That table furnishes V, J and clone size, whereas the DNA furnished D and trimming. The sample records roughly 63,000 clones, 75% of which are singletons. Less than 4% of the sample comes from the top ten.

The sequence is built from TRBV6-5 and TRBJ1-5; the D gene cannot be named for sure. Sample: CD4+ T cells from PBMCs cultured with HCoV-OC43 spike peptides, taken before COVID-19 vaccination. Taken with the paper, the label for cell subset or site translates to: HCoV-OC43 spike overlapping peptide pool stimulation. The sequence was obtained from a human donor who received a COVID-19 vaccine. This receptor carries the CDR3 CASSSYGQPQHF. The bases are TGTGCCAGCAGCTCCTATGGTCAGCCCCAGCATTTT.